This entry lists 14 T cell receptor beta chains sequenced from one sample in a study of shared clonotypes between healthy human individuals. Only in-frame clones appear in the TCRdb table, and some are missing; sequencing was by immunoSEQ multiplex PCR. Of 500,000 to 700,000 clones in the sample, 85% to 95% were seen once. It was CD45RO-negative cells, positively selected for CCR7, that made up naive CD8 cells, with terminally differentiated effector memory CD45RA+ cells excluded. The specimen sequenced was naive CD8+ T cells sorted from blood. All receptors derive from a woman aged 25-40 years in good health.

The CDR3 is CASSVQGVQTDTQYF. CDR3 coding DNA: TGTGCCAGCAGCGTACAGGGGGTACAAACAGATACGCAGTATTTT. This chain connects TRBV9 to TRBJ2-3, with 7 bases identical to TRBD1. V shed 1 base and J 3 bases; nucleotides not matched to a gene: 5. CDR1 is SGDLS, CDR2 YYNGEE, per germline. This CDR3 comprises 15 residues.

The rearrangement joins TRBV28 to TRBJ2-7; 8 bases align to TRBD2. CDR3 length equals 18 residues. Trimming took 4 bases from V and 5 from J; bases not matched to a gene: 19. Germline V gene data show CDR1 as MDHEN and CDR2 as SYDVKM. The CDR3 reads CASSSPNNHGRAPHEQYF. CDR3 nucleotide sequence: TGTGCCAGCAGTTCTCCCAATAACCACGGGAGGGCCCCCCACGAGCAGTACTTC.

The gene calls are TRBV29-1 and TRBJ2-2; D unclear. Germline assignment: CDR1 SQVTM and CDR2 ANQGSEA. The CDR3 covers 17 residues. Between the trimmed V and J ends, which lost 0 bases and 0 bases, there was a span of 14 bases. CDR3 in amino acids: CSVEELDATSNTGELFF. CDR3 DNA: TGCAGCGTTGAAGAACTGGACGCAACTTCGAACACCGGGGAGCTGTTTTTT.

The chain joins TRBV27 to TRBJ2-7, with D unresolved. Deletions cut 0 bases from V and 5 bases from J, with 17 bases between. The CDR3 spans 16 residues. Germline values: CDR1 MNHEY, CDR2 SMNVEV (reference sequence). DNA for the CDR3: TGTGCCAGCAGTTTATCCCCCGGTTCCTTATGGGACGAGCAGTACTTC. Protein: CASSLSPGSLWDEQYF.

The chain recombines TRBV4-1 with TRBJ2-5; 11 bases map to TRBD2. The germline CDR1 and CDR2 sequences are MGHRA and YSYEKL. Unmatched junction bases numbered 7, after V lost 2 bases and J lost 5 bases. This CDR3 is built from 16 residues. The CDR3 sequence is CASSQYLLAGVETQYF. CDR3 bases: TGCGCCAGCAGCCAATATTTACTAGCGGGAGTTGAGACCCAGTACTTC.

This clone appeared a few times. In DNA, the CDR3 is TGTGCCAGCAGTTTCCGACAGGCAGGACAGCCCCAGCATTTT. It translates to CASSFRQAGQPQHF. This rearrangement joins TRBV27 to TRBJ1-5; D perhaps matches TRBD1 (6 bases). The CDR3 has 14 amino acids. Trimming removed 3 bases at V and 7 bases at J, with 13 bases between. Germline-derived CDR1 and CDR2 are MNHEY and SMNVEV (reference sequence).

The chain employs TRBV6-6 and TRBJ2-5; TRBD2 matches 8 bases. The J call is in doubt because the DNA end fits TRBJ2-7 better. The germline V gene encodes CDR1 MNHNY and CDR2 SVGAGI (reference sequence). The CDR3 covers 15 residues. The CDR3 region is CASSYSSGDSYEQYF. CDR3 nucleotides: TGTGCCAGCAGTTACTCTAGCGGGGACTCCTACGAGCAGTACTTC.

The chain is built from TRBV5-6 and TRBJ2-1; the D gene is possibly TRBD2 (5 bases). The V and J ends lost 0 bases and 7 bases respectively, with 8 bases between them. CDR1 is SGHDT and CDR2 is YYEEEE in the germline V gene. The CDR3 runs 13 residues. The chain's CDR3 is CASSLARGNEQFF. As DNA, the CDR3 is TGTGCCAGCAGCTTGGCTCGCGGGAATGAGCAGTTCTTC.

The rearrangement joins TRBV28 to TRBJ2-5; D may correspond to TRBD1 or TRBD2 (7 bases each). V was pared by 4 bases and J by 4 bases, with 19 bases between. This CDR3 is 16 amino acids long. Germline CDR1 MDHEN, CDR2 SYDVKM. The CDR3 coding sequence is TGTGCCAGCAGTTCACACAGGGGAGGGGTAGGAGAGACCCAGTACTTC. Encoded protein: CASSSHRGGVGETQYF. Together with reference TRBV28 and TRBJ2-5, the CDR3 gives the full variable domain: DVKVTQSSRYLVKRTGEKVFLECVQDMDHENMFWYRQDPGLGLRLIYFSYDVKMKEKGDIPEGYSVSREKKERFSLILESASTNQTSMYLCASSSHRGGVGETQYFGPGTRLLVL.

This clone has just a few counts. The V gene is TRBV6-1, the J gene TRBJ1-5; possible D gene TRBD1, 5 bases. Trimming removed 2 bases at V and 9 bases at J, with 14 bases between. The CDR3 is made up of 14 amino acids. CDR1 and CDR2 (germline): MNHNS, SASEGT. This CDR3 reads CASSEWTGQGPQHF. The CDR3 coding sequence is TGTGCCAGCAGTGAATGGACGGGCCAGGGGCCCCAGCATTTT.

CDR3 region: CASSTRGWGTDTQYF. The CDR3 region has the DNA TGTGCCAGCAGTACGCGAGGGTGGGGCACAGATACGCAGTATTTT. The V gene is TRBV6-1, the J gene TRBJ2-3, with a tentative D call TRBD2 (5 bases). CDR3 size: 15 residues. The germline V gene encodes CDR1 MNHNS and CDR2 SASEGT. Between the trimmed V and J ends, which lost 5 bases and 1 base, there was a span of 13 bases.

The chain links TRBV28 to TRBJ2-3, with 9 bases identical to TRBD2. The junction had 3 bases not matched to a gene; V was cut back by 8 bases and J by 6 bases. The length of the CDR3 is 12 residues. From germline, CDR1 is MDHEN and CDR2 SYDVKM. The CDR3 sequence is CASGTSSDTQYF. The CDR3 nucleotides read TGTGCCAGCGGGACTAGCTCGGATACGCAGTATTTT.

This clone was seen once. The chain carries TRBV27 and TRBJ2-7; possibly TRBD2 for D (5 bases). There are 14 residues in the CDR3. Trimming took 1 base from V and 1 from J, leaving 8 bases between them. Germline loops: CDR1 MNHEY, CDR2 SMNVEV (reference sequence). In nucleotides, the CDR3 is TGTGCCAGCAGTTTATATGAGGGTTCCTACGAGCAGTACTTC. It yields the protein CASSLYEGSYEQYF.

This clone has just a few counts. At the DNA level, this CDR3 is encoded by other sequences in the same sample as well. The CDR3, as DNA: TGTGCCAGCAGTGAAGGGGCCAGCTCCTACGAGCAGTACTTC. Its protein product is CASSEGASSYEQYF. The chain links TRBV2 to TRBJ2-7; unclear D gene. This CDR3 contains 14 residues. The V end was cut by 1 base, the J end by 0 bases, with 7 bases between. Germline V gene data show CDR1 as SNHLY and CDR2 as FYNNEI.